The sequence of this T cell receptor beta chain was determined in a study of T cell responses to AZD1222 COVID-19 vaccine. Study-wide findings and caveats: After two AZD1222 doses, spike-specific TCR breadth and depth rose versus day 0.

Trimming removed 2 bases at V and 5 bases at J, with 9 bases between. The CDR3 runs to 13 residues. Germline CDR1 LNHNV, CDR2 YYDKDF (reference sequence). The protocol was immunoSEQ multiplex PCR, while the TCRdb copy is restricted to in-frame clones and leaves out a portion. The sample lists fewer than 120,000 clones; just under 95% were seen once. Details on this clone: No antigen is known for it.

Material: peripheral blood, obtained 28 days after the second AZD1222 dose. The sequence derives from an adult who received the AZD1222 COVID-19 vaccine. J is TRBJ2-5 and V is TRBV15; D possibly corresponds to TRBD2 (5 bases). CDR3 nucleotides: TGTGCCACCAGCAGACAGGAGCGGGAGACCCAGTACTTC. It yields the protein CATSRQERETQYF. Filled out from reference TRBV15 and TRBJ2-5, the complete variable domain reads DAMVIQNPRYQVTQFGKPVTLSCSQTLNHNVMYWYQQKSSQAPKLLFHYYDKDFNNEADTPDNFQSRRPNTSFCFLDIRSPGLGDTAMYLCATSRQERETQYFGPGTRLLVL.